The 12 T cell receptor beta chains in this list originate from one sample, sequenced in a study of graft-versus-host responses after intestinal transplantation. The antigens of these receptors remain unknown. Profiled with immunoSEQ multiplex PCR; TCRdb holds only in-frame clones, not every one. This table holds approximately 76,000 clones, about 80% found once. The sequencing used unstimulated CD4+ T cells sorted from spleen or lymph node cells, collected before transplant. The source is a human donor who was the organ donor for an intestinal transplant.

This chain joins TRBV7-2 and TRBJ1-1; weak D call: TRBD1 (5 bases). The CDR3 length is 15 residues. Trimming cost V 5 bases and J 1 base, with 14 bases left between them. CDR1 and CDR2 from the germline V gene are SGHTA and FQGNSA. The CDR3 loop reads CASSPPGGGNTEAFF. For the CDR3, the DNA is TGTGCCAGCAGCCCGCCGGGGGGTGGGAACACTGAAGCTTTCTTT. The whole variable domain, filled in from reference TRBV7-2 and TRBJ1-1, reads GAGVSQSPSNKVTEKGKDVELRCDPISGHTALYWYRQSLGQGLEFLIYFQGNSAPDKSGLPSDRFSAERTGGSVSTLTIQRTQQEDSAVYLCASSPPGGGNTEAFFGQGTRLTVV.

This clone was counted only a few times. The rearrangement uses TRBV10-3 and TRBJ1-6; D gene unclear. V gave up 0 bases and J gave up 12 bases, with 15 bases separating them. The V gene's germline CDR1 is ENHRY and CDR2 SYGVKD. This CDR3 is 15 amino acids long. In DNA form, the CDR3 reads TGTGCCATCAGTGAGTCTCTTAGTGATGCGCAACCCCTCCACTTT. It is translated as CAISESLSDAQPLHF.

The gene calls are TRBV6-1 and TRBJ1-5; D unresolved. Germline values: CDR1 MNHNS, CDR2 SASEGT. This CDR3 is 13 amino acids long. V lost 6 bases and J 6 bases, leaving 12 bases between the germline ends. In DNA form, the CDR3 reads TGTGCCAGCAGGGTCCAGGCGAGTCAGCCCCAGCATTTT. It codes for CASRVQASQPQHF.

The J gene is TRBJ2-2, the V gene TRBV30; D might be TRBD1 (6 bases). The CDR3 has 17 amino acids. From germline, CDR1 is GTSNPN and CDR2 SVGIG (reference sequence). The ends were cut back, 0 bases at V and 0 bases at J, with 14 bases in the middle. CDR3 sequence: CAWSVIRTAANTGELFF. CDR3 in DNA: TGTGCCTGGAGTGTAATCCGGACAGCCGCGAACACCGGGGAGCTGTTTTTT.

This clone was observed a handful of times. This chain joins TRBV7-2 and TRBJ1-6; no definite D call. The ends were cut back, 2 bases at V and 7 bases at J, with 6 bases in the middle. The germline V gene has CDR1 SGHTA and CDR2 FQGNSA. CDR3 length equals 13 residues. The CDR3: CASSLYENSPLHF. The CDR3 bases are TGTGCCAGCAGCTTATACGAGAATTCACCCCTCCACTTT.

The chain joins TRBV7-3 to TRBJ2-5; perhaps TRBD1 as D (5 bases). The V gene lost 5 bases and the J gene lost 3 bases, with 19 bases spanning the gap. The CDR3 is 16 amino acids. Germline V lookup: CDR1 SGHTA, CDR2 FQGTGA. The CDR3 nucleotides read TGTGCCAGCAGCGTCCAGGGTGCCGGGCCGGAAGAGACCCAGTACTTC. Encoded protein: CASSVQGAGPEETQYF.

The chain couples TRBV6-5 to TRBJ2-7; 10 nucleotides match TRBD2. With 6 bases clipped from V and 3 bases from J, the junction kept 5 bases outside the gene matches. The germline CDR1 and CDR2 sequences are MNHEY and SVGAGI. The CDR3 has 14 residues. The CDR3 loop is CASRSSGGNYEQYV. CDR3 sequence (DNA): TGTGCCAGCAGGAGTAGCGGGGGGAACTACGAGCAGTACGTC.

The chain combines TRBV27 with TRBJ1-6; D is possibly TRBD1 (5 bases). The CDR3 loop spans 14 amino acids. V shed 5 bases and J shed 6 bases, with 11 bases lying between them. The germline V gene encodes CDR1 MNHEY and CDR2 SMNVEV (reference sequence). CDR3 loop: CASSLGGINSPLHF. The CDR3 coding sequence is TGTGCCAGCAGTCTCGGGGGGATTAATTCACCCCTCCACTTT.

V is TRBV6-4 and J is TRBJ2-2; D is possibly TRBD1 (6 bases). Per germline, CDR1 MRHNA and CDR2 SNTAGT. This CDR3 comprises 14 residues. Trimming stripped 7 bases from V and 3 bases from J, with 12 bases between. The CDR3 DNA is TGTGCCAGCAAAGGGACAAGAGACACCGGGGAGCTGTTTTTT. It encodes CASKGTRDTGELFF.

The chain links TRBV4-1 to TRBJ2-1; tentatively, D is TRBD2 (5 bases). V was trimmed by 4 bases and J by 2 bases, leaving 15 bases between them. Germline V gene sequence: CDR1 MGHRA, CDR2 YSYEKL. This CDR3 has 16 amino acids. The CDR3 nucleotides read TGCGCCAGCAGCCCTACTCCAGCGGATACCTACAATGAGCAGTTCTTC. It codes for CASSPTPADTYNEQFF.

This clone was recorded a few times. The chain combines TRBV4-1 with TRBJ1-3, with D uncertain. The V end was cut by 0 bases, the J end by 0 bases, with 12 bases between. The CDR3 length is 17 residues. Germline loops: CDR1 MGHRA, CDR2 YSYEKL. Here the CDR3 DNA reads TGCGCCAGCAGCCAAGACGCAGGCTCCTACTCTGGAAACACCATATATTTT. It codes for CASSQDAGSYSGNTIYF.

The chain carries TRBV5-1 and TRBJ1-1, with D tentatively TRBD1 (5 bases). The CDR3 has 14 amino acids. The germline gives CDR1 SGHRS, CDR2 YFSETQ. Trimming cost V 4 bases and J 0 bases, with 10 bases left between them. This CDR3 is CASSDRGVNTEAFF. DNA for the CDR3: TGCGCCAGCAGCGATCGGGGGGTGAACACTGAAGCTTTCTTT.